What follows describes a single TCR beta chain. This sample was taken from a study of technical replicates of blood from four donors. Produced via immunoSEQ multiplex PCR; TCRdb's table is partial and in-frame only. The sample consists of about 80,000 clones, around 97% of them appearing once. This TCR derives from a human donor in good health. The sequenced sample consisted of T cells isolated from PBMCs.

CDR3 residues: CASSESRGNTEAFF. The CDR3 DNA reads TGTGCCAGCAGCGAGTCCAGGGGAAACACTGAAGCTTTCTTT. The rearrangement joins TRBV11-2 to TRBJ1-1; D is possibly TRBD1 (6 bases). Germline-derived CDR1 and CDR2 are SGHAT and FQNNGV. This CDR3 region has 14 residues. Trimming cost V 5 bases and J 2 bases, with 12 bases left between them. Full variable domain (outside the CDR3, taken from reference TRBV11-2 and TRBJ1-1): EAGVAQSPRYKIIEKRQSVAFWCNPISGHATLYWYQQILGQGPKLLIQFQNNGVVDDSQLPKDRFSAERLKGVDSTLKIQPAKLEDSAVYLCASSESRGNTEAFFGQGTRLTVV.